Listed below are T cell receptor beta chains from one sample, sequenced in a study of blood T cell repertoires in COVID-19. Generated by immunoSEQ multiplex PCR, the TCRdb table keeps only in-frame clones and is missing some. The data contain under 250,000 clones, approximately 80% of them singletons. The material sequenced was peripheral blood. These receptors all come from a woman aged 60 to 75 with active or convalescent COVID-19. The CDR3 runs from the conserved cysteine through the conserved F or W. D genes are given only for firm matches. Where a row states a size, it is once, few, many or the class of an expanded clone; other rows omit it.

j_call v_call d_call clone_size cdr3_aa cdr3_nt
TRBJ1-3 TRBV3-1/TRBV3-2 - many CASSQGHSGNTIYF TGTGCCAGCAGCCAAGGACACTCTGGAAACACCATATATTTT
TRBJ2-1 TRBV5-8 - - CASSLPGLAFNEQFF TGTGCCAGCAGCTTACCGGGACTGGCATTCAATGAGCAGTTCTTC
TRBJ2-5 TRBV10-1 - - CASSRGRLQETQYF TGCGCCAGCAGCCGAGGGAGGCTCCAAGAGACCCAGTACTTC
TRBJ2-3 TRBV3-1/TRBV3-2 TRBD2 - CASSQAIAGDTDTQYF TGTGCCAGCAGCCAGGCTATAGCGGGGGACACAGATACGCAGTATTTT
TRBJ2-2 TRBV5-4 - - CASSFQRGWELFF TGTGCCAGCAGCTTTCAAAGGGGCTGGGAGCTGTTTTTT
TRBJ2-1 TRBV5-6 TRBD2 - CASSNGLAGYNEQFF TGTGCCAGCAGCAACGGACTAGCGGGTTACAATGAGCAGTTCTTC
TRBJ2-2 TRBV7-8 TRBD1 - CASSLRTGNTGELFF TGTGCCAGCAGCTTACGGACAGGGAACACCGGGGAGCTGTTTTTT
TRBJ1-1 TRBV6-5 - few CASSYSRRLNTEAFF TGTGCCAGCAGTTACTCGAGGAGATTGAACACTGAAGCTTTCTTT
TRBJ1-1 TRBV27 - few CASSLEGGTEAFF TGTGCCAGCAGTTTAGAGGGGGGGACTGAAGCTTTCTTT
TRBJ1-3 TRBV3-1/TRBV3-2 - - CASSLLGNTIYF TGTGCCAGCAGCCTCCTAGGAAACACCATATATTTT
TRBJ1-6 TRBV3-1/TRBV3-2 - - CASSQVSTGNSPLHF TGTGCCAGCAGCCAAGTATCGACAGGCAATTCACCCCTCCACTTT
TRBJ2-7 TRBV5-1 TRBD2 - CASSAGGGATSYEQYF TGCGCCAGCAGCGCGGGCGGGGGGGCCACATCCTACGAGCAGTACTTC
TRBJ2-1 TRBV12-5 - - CASGFLYNEQFF TGTGCTAGTGGTTTTCTTTACAATGAGCAGTTCTTC
TRBJ1-1 TRBV9 TRBD1 - CASSATGMDTEAFF TGTGCCAGCAGCGCGACAGGGATGGACACTGAAGCTTTCTTT
TRBJ2-1 TRBV3-1/TRBV3-2 - - CASSQPLGSQSYNEQFF TGTGCCAGCAGCCAACCGTTGGGGAGTCAGTCCTACAATGAGCAGTTCTTC
TRBJ1-4 TRBV9 - - CASSVGGTPRNGEKLFF TGTGCCAGCAGCGTAGGGGGGACACCCAGAAATGGGGAAAAACTGTTTTTT
TRBJ2-2 TRBV7-3 - - CASSPGISTGELFF TGTGCCAGCAGCCCGGGAATCAGCACCGGGGAGCTGTTTTTT
TRBJ1-1 TRBV9 - - CASSPEVNTEAFF TGTGCCAGCAGCCCAGAGGTGAACACTGAAGCTTTCTTT
TRBJ2-7 TRBV11-1 - once CASSLGSGTSYEQYF TGTGCCAGCAGCTTAGGGTCCGGTACTTCCTACGAGCAGTACTTC
TRBJ1-2 TRBV2 - - CASRTGQRIYGYTF TGTGCCAGCAGAACAGGGCAAAGAATCTATGGCTACACCTTC
TRBJ1-4 TRBV11-2 TRBD1 - CASRFWGTATNEKLFF TGTGCCAGCAGATTCTGGGGGACAGCTACTAATGAAAAACTGTTTTTT
TRBJ1-2 TRBV15 - - CATSTTTGYGYGYTF TGTGCCACCAGCACTACCACAGGGTACGGCTATGGCTACACCTTC
TRBJ2-1 TRBV28 - - CASSPPPGISYNEQFF TGTGCCAGCAGTCCACCCCCAGGGATTTCCTACAATGAGCAGTTCTTC
TRBJ2-3 TRBV7-3 TRBD2 - CASSLTGSGGQDTQYF TGTGCCAGCAGCTTAACGGGGTCGGGAGGCCAAGATACGCAGTATTTT